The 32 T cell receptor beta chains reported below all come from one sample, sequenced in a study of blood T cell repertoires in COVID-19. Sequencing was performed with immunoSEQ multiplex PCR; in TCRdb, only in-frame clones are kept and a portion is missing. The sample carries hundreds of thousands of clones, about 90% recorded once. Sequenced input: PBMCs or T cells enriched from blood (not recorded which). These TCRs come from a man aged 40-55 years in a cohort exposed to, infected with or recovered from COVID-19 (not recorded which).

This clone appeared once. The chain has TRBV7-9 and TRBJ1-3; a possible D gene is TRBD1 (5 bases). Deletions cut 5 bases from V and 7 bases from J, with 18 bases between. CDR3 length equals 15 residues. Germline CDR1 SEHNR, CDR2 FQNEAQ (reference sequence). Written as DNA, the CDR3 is TGTGCCAGCAGCCCGCGTCGGGGGGAGGAGAACACCATATATTTT. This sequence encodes CASSPRRGEENTIYF.

CDR3 residues: CASGTGGNQPQHF. The CDR3 coding sequence is TGTGCCAGCGGGACAGGGGGCAATCAGCCCCAGCATTTT. This chain joins TRBV27 and TRBJ1-5, with 10 bases that match TRBD1. The CDR3 length is 13 residues. V was pared by 8 bases and J by 2 bases, with 0 bases of the junction left unmatched. From germline, CDR1 is MNHEY and CDR2 SMNVEV (reference sequence).

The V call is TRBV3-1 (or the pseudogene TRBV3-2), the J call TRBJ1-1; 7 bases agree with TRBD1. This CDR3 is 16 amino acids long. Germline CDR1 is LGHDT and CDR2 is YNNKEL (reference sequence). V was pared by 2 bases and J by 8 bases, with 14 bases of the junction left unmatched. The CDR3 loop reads CASSQRTVTGSGEAFF. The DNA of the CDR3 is TGTGCCAGCAGCCAACGCACCGTGACAGGGTCAGGGGAAGCTTTCTTT.

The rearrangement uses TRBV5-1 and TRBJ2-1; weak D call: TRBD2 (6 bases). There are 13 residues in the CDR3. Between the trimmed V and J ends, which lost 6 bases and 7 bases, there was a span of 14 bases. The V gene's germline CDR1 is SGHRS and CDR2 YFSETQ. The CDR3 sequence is CASMGVGGNEQFF. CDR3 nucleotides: TGCGCCAGCATGGGGGTCGGGGGAAATGAGCAGTTCTTC.

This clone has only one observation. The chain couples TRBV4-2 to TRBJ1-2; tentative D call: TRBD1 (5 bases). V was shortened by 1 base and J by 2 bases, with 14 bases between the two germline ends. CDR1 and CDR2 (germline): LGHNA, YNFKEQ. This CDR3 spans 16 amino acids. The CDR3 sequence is CASSQGSTELNYGYTF. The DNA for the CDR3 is TGTGCCAGCAGCCAAGGGTCGACAGAACTAAACTATGGCTACACCTTC.

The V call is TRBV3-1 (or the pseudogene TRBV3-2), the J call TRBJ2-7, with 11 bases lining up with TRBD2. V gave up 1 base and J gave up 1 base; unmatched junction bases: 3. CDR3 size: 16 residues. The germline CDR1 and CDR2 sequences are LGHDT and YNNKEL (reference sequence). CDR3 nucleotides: TGTGCCAGCAGCCAAGTGGCTAGCGGGAGGTCCTACGAGCAGTACTTC. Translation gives CASSQVASGRSYEQYF.

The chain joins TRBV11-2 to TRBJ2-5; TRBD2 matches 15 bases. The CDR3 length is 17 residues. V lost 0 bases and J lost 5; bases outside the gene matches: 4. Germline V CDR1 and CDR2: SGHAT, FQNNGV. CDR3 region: CASSLDGTSGRRETQYF. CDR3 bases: TGTGCCAGCAGCTTAGACGGGACTAGCGGGAGGCGGGAGACCCAGTACTTC.

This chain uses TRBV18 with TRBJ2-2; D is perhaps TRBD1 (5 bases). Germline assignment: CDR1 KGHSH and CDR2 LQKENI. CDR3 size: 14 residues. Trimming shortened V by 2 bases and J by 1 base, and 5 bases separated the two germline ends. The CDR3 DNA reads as TGTGCCAGCTCACCAGACAGGAACACCGGGGAGCTGTTTTTT. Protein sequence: CASSPDRNTGELFF.

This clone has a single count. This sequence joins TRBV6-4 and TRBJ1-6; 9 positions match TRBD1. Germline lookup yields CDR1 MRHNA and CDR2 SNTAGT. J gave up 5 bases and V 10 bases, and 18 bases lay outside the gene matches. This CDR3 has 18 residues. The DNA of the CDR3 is TGTGCCATCCGCCGGGACAGGGCCCTCCCAAGCAATAATTCACCCCTCCACTTT. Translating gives CAIRRDRALPSNNSPLHF.

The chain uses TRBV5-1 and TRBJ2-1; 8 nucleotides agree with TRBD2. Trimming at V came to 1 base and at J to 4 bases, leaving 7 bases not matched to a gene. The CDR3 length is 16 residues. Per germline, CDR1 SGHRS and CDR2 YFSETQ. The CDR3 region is CASSLYPGGRYNEQFF. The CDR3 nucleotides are TGCGCCAGCAGCTTGTATCCGGGAGGGAGGTACAATGAGCAGTTCTTC.

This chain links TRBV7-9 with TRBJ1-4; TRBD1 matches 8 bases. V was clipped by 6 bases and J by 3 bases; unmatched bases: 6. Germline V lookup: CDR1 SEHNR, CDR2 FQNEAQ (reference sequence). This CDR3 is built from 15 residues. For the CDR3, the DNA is TGTGCCAGCAGACCCTCGGGACAGGCTAATGAAAAACTGTTTTTT. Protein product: CASRPSGQANEKLFF.

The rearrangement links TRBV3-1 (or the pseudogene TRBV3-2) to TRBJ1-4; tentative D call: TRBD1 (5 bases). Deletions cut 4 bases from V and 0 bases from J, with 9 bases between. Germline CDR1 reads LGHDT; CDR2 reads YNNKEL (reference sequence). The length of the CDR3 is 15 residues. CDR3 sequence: CASSRDSATNEKLFF. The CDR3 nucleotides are TGTGCCAGCAGCCGAGACAGCGCAACTAATGAAAAACTGTTTTTT.

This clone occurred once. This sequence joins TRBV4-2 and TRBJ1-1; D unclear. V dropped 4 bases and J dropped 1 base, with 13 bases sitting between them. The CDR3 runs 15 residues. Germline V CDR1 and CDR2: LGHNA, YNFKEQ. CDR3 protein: CASSLERVRNTEAFF. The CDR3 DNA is TGTGCCAGCAGCCTTGAGAGGGTAAGGAACACTGAAGCTTTCTTT.

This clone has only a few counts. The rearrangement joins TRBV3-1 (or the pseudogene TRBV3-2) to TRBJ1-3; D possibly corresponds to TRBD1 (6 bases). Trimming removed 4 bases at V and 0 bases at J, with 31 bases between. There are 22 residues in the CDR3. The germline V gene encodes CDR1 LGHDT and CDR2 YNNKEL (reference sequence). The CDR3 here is CASSRLPIRDTDGGLSGNTIYF. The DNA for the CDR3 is TGTGCCAGCAGCCGCCTCCCGATCCGGGACACCGATGGCGGTCTCTCTGGAAACACCATATATTTT.

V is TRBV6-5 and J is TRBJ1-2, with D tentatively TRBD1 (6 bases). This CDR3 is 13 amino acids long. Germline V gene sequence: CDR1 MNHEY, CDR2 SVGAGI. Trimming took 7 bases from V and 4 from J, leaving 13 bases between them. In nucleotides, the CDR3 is TGTGCCAGCAACCACAGGGTTGGCTATGGCTACACCTTC. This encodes CASNHRVGYGYTF.

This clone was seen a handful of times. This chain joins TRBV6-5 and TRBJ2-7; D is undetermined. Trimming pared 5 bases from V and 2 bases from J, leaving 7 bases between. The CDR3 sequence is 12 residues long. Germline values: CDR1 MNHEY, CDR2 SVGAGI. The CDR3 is CASSKTPYEQYF. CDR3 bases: TGTGCCAGCAGTAAGACACCCTACGAGCAGTACTTC.

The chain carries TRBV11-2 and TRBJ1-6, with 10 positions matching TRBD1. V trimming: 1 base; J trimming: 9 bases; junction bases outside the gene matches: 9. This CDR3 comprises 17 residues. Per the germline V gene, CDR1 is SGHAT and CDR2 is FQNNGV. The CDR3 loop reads CASSLGGTGAARSPLHF. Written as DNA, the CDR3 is TGTGCCAGCAGCTTAGGGGGGACAGGGGCGGCGCGTTCACCCCTCCACTTT.

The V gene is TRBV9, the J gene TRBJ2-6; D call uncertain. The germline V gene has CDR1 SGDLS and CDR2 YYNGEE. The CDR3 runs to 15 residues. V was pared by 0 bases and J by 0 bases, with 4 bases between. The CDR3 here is CASSVALSGANVLTF. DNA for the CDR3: TGTGCCAGCAGCGTAGCCCTCTCTGGGGCCAACGTCCTGACTTTC.

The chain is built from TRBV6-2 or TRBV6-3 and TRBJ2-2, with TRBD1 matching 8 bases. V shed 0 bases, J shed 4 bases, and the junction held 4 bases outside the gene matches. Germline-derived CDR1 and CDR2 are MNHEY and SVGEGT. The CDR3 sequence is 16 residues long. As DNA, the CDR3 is TGTGCCAGCAGTTACTCGGCAGGGGGCGTCACCGGGGAGCTGTTTTTT. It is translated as CASSYSAGGVTGELFF.

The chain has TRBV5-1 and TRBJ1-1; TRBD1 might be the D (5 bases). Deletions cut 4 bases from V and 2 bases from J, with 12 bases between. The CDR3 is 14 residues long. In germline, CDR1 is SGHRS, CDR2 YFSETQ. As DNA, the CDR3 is TGCGCCAGCAGCGCAGAAACAGGCAACACTGAAGCTTTCTTT. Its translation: CASSAETGNTEAFF.

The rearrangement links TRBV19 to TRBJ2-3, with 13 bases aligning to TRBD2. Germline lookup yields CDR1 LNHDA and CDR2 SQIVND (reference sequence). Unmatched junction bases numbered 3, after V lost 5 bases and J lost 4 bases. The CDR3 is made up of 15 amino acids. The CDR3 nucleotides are TGTGCCAGTAGTGGACTAGCGGGAGTTTCAGATACGCAGTATTTT. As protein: CASSGLAGVSDTQYF.

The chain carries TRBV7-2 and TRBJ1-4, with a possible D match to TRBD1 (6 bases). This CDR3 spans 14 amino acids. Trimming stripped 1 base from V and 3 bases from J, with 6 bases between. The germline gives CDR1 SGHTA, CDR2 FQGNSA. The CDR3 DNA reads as TGTGCCAGCAGCTTAGGACAGGCTAATGAAAAACTGTTTTTT. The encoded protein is CASSLGQANEKLFF.

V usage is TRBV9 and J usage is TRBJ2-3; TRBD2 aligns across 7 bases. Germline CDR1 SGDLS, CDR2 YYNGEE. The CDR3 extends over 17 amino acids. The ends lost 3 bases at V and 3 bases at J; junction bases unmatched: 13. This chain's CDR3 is CASSARLAGARTDTQYF. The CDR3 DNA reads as TGTGCCAGCAGCGCTCGACTTGCGGGAGCTAGAACAGATACGCAGTATTTT. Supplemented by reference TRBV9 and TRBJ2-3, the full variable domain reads DSGVTQTPKHLITATGQRVTLRCSPRSGDLSVYWYQQSLDQGLQFLIQYYNGEERAKGNILERFSAQQFPDLHSELNLSSLELGDSALYFCASSARLAGARTDTQYFGPGTRLTVL.

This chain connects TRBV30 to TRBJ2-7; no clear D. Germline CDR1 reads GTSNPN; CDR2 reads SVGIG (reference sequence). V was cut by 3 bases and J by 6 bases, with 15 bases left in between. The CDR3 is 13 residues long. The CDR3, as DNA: TGTGCCTGGAGAAGCGTAGGCGTCTTCGAGCAGTACTTC. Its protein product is CAWRSVGVFEQYF.

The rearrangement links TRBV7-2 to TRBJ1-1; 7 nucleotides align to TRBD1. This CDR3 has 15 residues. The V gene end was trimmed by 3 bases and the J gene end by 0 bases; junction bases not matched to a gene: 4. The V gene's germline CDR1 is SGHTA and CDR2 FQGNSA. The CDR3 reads CASSFQGGLNTEAFF. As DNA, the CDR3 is TGTGCCAGCAGCTTTCAGGGGGGATTGAACACTGAAGCTTTCTTT.

In DNA form, the CDR3 reads TGTGCCAGCAGTGTTGGGGGACAGGGGTCGCCCCAGCATTTT. Residues: CASSVGGQGSPQHF. The chain employs TRBV2 and TRBJ1-5; TRBD1 matches 10 bases. The CDR3 extends over 14 amino acids. J gave up 9 bases and V 4 bases, and 6 bases lay outside the gene matches. CDR1 and CDR2 (germline): SNHLY, FYNNEI.

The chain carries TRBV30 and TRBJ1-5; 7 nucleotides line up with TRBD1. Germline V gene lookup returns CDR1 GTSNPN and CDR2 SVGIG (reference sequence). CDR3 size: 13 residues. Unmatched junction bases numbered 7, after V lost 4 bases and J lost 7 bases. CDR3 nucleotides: TGTGCCTGGAAGATCAAGGGGGCCCAGCCCCAGCATTTT. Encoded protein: CAWKIKGAQPQHF.

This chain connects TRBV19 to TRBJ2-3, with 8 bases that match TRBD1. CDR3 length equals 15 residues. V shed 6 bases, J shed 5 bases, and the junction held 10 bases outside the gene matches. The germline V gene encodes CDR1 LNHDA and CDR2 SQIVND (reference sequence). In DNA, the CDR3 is TGTGCCAGTAGCAGGACAGGGACTGGGAGAGATACGCAGTATTTT. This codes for CASSRTGTGRDTQYF.

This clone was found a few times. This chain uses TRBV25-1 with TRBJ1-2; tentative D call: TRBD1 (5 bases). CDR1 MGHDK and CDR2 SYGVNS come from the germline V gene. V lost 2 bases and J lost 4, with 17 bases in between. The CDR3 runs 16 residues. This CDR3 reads CASSERLARAGYGYTF. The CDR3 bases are TGTGCCAGCAGTGAAAGATTGGCCAGGGCCGGCTATGGCTACACCTTC.

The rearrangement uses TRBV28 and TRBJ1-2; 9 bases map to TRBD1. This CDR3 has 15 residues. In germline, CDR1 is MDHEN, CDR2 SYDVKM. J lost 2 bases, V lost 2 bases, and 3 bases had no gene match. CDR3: CASSLHGQGNYGYTF. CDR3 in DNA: TGTGCCAGCAGTTTACACGGACAGGGGAACTATGGCTACACCTTC.

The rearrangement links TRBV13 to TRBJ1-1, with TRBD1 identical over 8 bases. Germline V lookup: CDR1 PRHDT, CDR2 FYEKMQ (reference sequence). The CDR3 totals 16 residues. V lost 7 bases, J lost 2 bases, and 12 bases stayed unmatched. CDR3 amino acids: CASISGDRRKNTEAFF. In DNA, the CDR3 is TGTGCCAGCATTTCAGGGGACAGGCGAAAAAACACTGAAGCTTTCTTT.

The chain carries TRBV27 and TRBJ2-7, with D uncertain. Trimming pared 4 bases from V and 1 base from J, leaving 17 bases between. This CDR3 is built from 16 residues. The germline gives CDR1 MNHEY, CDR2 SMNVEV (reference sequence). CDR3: CASSSASRVGSYEQYF. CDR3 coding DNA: TGTGCCAGCAGTTCCGCGAGCCGCGTCGGTTCCTACGAGCAGTACTTC.